The clone carrying this T cell receptor beta chain was seen at least ten times. Its target is unknown. It was genomic DNA that served as the template for profiling TCR beta VDJ and CDR3. TCRdb ran MiXCR on the reads and lists one entry per CDR3 protein. Here the sample spans approximately 160,000 distinct CDR3 sequences, around 45% being singletons. The entry originates in a study of CD8+CD57+ T cells in acquired aplastic anemia. As for the study in general: The sorted CD4+ and CD8+ cells yielded an average around 3 ug of DNA.

The CDR3 runs 14 residues. Trimming removed 7 bases from V and 4 bases from J, with 13 bases in between. The germline CDR1 and CDR2 sequences are LNHDA and SQIVND (reference sequence). The study's findings and limits: Patients and controls were not found to differ significantly in CD8+ Simpson's diversity. A set of around 30 CD8+ CDR3 sequences was shared between patients and controls, and these sequences appeared highly expressed in patients.

Sequencing was performed on sorted CD4+, CD8+, or CD8+CD57+ T cells (not recorded which) from PBMCs. The TCR comes from a human donor in good health. The chain combines TRBV19 with TRBJ1-4; tentatively, D is TRBD1 (5 bases). The CDR3 protein is CASTGGPLNEKLFF. CDR3 DNA sequence: TGTGCCAGTACCGGGGGACCGCTTAATGAAAAACTGTTTTTT.